This is a list of T cell receptor beta chains from one sample in a study of blood T cells in healthy people across ages. One entry per CDR3 protein, called by TCRdb with MiXCR from the 5' RACE reads. The table includes some 1,500,000 distinct CDR3 sequences, under 55% detected once. Sequenced material: blood. These receptors were obtained from a woman aged 18-35 years in good health. Each CDR3 is given with its conserved first and last residue. D genes are given only for firm matches.

j_call: TRBJ2-1
d_call: -
v_call: TRBV4-2
cdr3_aa: CASSQGWAVYNEQFF

j_call: TRBJ1-2
d_call: -
v_call: TRBV7-9
cdr3_aa: CASSPNDRGFYGYTF

j_call: TRBJ2-5
d_call: -
v_call: TRBV5-4
cdr3_aa: CASGTIGNEQYF

j_call: TRBJ1-1
d_call: -
v_call: TRBV6-1
cdr3_aa: CASSVRRLDTEAFF

j_call: TRBJ2-5
d_call: TRBD2
v_call: TRBV20-1
cdr3_aa: CSASRLAGIYNEQYF

j_call: -
d_call: -
v_call: TRBV4-1
cdr3_aa: CASRPNVVSYNEQYF

j_call: TRBJ2-5
d_call: -
v_call: TRBV16
cdr3_aa: CASSQSGAETQYF

j_call: TRBJ1-5
d_call: -
v_call: TRBV4-1
cdr3_aa: CASSQRTVGNQPQHF

j_call: TRBJ1-1
d_call: TRBD1
v_call: TRBV4-2
cdr3_aa: CASSRTRTGLNTEAFF

j_call: TRBJ1-2
d_call: -
v_call: TRBV7-9
cdr3_aa: CASSLSSGTASYGYTF

j_call: TRBJ2-7
d_call: TRBD1
v_call: TRBV28
cdr3_aa: CASSSPPGTGIYEQYF

j_call: TRBJ2-3
d_call: -
v_call: TRBV2
cdr3_aa: CASIPRARDTQYF

j_call: TRBJ2-1
d_call: -
v_call: TRBV7-2
cdr3_aa: CASSLNYAYEQFF

j_call: TRBJ2-6
d_call: -
v_call: TRBV30
cdr3_aa: CAWTASGANVLTF

j_call: TRBJ1-1
d_call: -
v_call: TRBV6-2/TRBV6-3
cdr3_aa: CATLDGAYTEAFF

j_call: TRBJ1-5
d_call: TRBD1
v_call: TRBV6-2/TRBV6-3
cdr3_aa: CASSYSARGLGQPQHF

j_call: TRBJ2-1
d_call: -
v_call: TRBV7-9
cdr3_aa: CATAKLYYNEQFF

j_call: -
d_call: -
v_call: TRBV7-9
cdr3_aa: CASSLHYGVETQYF

j_call: TRBJ1-5
d_call: -
v_call: TRBV29-1
cdr3_aa: CSVASQHPNQPQHF

j_call: TRBJ1-5
d_call: -
v_call: TRBV20-1
cdr3_aa: CSARGFGYGGGNQPQHF

j_call: TRBJ2-1
d_call: -
v_call: TRBV20-1
cdr3_aa: CSARDERYNEQFF

j_call: TRBJ1-1
d_call: -
v_call: TRBV9
cdr3_aa: CASSVAGSRTEAFF

j_call: TRBJ2-1
d_call: TRBD2
v_call: TRBV6-1
cdr3_aa: CASTETSGSNEQFF

j_call: TRBJ1-3
d_call: TRBD1
v_call: TRBV6-5
cdr3_aa: CASSPLGQEVDTIYF

j_call: TRBJ2-3
d_call: -
v_call: TRBV20-1
cdr3_aa: CSTRARLVATQYF

j_call: TRBJ2-7
d_call: -
v_call: TRBV4-1
cdr3_aa: CASSQALTATYEQYF

j_call: -
d_call: TRBD2
v_call: TRBV9
cdr3_aa: CASSVGLAVYNEQYF

j_call: -
d_call: TRBD1
v_call: TRBV6-6
cdr3_aa: CASTGAGTGTETQYF

j_call: TRBJ2-1
d_call: -
v_call: TRBV29-1
cdr3_aa: CSVDLGVIINEQFF

j_call: TRBJ1-1
d_call: TRBD1
v_call: TRBV18
cdr3_aa: CASSPPTGQGHTEAFF

j_call: TRBJ1-1
d_call: -
v_call: TRBV6-1
cdr3_aa: CASSEPRWTEAFF

j_call: TRBJ2-6
d_call: -
v_call: TRBV2
cdr3_aa: CASRTVSGANVPTF

j_call: TRBJ1-2
d_call: -
v_call: TRBV7-9
cdr3_aa: CASSPPAVEGYTF

j_call: TRBJ2-5
d_call: TRBD2
v_call: TRBV6-2/TRBV6-3
cdr3_aa: CASSQLAGIKETQYF

j_call: TRBJ2-7
d_call: -
v_call: TRBV6-2/TRBV6-3
cdr3_aa: CASSYLAPWTDTYEQYF

j_call: TRBJ2-3
d_call: TRBD2
v_call: TRBV4-3
cdr3_aa: CASSFTSGVTDTQYF

j_call: TRBJ2-1
d_call: -
v_call: TRBV7-9
cdr3_aa: CASSAYLPGVDHDEQSF

j_call: TRBJ1-2
d_call: TRBD1
v_call: TRBV6-4
cdr3_aa: CASSESAFTGGRGYTF

j_call: TRBJ2-5
d_call: TRBD1
v_call: TRBV7-7
cdr3_aa: CASSARGTGVYGETQYF

j_call: TRBJ2-1
d_call: -
v_call: TRBV29-1
cdr3_aa: CSVPLRVEQFF

j_call: TRBJ2-7
d_call: TRBD2
v_call: TRBV9
cdr3_aa: CASSEKGLENYEQYF